The clone carrying this T cell receptor (beta chain) was counted at least ten times. Antigen: not known. Genomic DNA, the template, was used for profiling of the TCR beta VDJ and CDR3. TCRdb redid the calling of the reads with MiXCR, one entry per CDR3 protein. The sample has 150,000 to 200,000 distinct CDR3 sequences, 46% seen once; the top ten hold 2.5% to 3.5%. These data come from a study of CD8+CD57+ T cells in acquired aplastic anemia. In the study overall: Average DNA yield from sorted CD4+ and CD8+ cells was approximately 3 ug. In CD4+ cells, healthy donors produced an average of around 11 million reads. General study results and limits: Some 31 CD8+ CDR3 sequences were shared between patients and controls.

In germline, CDR1 is SGDLS, CDR2 YYNGEE. With 3 bases removed from V and 7 bases from J, the gap between germline ends came to 17 bases. CDR3 length equals 15 residues. The chain has TRBV9 and TRBJ2-1; possibly TRBD1 for D (6 bases). This TCR came from a human donor in good health. What was sequenced was sorted CD4+, CD8+, or CD8+CD57+ T cells (not recorded which) from PBMCs. CDR3 DNA sequence: TGTGCCAGCAGCGCCCGGGACACTGTGGGGAATGAGCAGTTCTTC. This encodes CASSARDTVGNEQFF. The full variable domain, its missing parts supplied by reference TRBV9 and TRBJ2-1, is DSGVTQTPKHLITATGQRVTLRCSPRSGDLSVYWYQQSLDQGLQFLIQYYNGEERAKGNILERFSAQQFPDLHSELNLSSLELGDSALYFCASSARDTVGNEQFFGPGTRLTVL.